This TCR beta chain derives from a study of blood T cell repertoires in COVID-19. Across the study: The United States, Italy and Spain provided the acute and convalescent COVID-19 samples. In each case, the material was cDNA or gDNA derived from T cells, B-cell-depleted T cells, or PBMCs.

The V gene's germline CDR1 is MNHEY and CDR2 SMNVEV (reference sequence). J lost 2 bases, V lost 5 bases, and 14 bases had no gene match. The CDR3 loop spans 17 amino acids. Patients from Seattle were sampled longitudinally, starting during active infection. Under the authors' procedure: Estimation of nucleated cell counts relied on the amplification of reference gene primers. Measured with immunoSEQ multiplex PCR; TCRdb has only the in-frame clones, and not every one. The V and J calls and clone size are taken from that table; D and trimming were inferred from the DNA. The data show approximately 500,000 clones, roughly 89% seen once.

This sequence originates from a woman aged 45-65 years with COVID-19, enrolled during active disease. The genes are TRBV27 and TRBJ1-2; TRBD1 agrees at 7 bases. Sequencing was performed on peripheral blood. CDR3: CASSPLGIGGYNYGYTF. In DNA form, the CDR3 reads TGTGCCAGCAGTCCCCTTGGGATAGGGGGCTACAACTATGGCTACACCTTC.